These T cell receptor beta chains were read from a single sample in a study of T-cell reconstitution after alpha-beta-depleted transplantation in children. In TCRdb, the PCR reads were re-called with MiXCR into one record per CDR3 protein. The sample yields around 480,000 distinct CDR3 sequences, about 31% seen once. The sample in question was PBMCs from the stem cell graft donor, obtained from the stem cell graft. These receptors were collected from a human donor who donated a stem cell graft to a child with aplastic anemia. Each CDR3 is given with its conserved first and last residue. The D gene is left open where the match is weak. The size entry is marked missing in some rows and otherwise reads once, few, many or a size class.

clone_size | d_call | j_call | v_call | cdr3_aa | cdr3_nt
few | . | TRBJ1-2 | TRBV15 | CATSRDRGRYGYTF | TGTGCCACCAGCAGAGACAGGGGTAGATATGGCTACACCTTC
. | . | TRBJ2-1 | TRBV5-8 | CASSLGVGITSEQFF | TGTGCCAGCAGCTTGGGGGTCGGGATAACGAGTGAGCAGTTCTTC
few | . | TRBJ2-3 | TRBV29-1 | CSGGAADTQYF | TGCAGCGGGGGTGCGGCAGATACGCAGTATTTT
. | . | TRBJ2-1 | TRBV12-3/TRBV12-4 | CASKYDVSVNEQFF | TGTGCCAGCAAGTACGATGTGAGCGTCAATGAGCAGTTCTTC
few | TRBD2 | TRBJ2-3 | TRBV29-1 | CSDRTSGSSDTQYF | TGCAGCGACAGGACTAGCGGGAGCTCAGATACGCAGTATTTT
. | . | TRBJ2-1 | TRBV7-8 | CASSHTGTFDEQFF | TGTGCCAGCAGCCACACCGGGACGTTCGATGAGCAGTTCTTC
few | TRBD2 | TRBJ2-1 | TRBV20-1 | CSALEGTSGTNEQFF | TGCAGTGCTTTAGAGGGGACTAGCGGGACCAATGAGCAGTTCTTC
many | . | TRBJ1-1 | TRBV12-3/TRBV12-4 | CASSHGGTEAFF | TGTGCCAGCAGTCACGGTGGAACTGAAGCTTTCTTT
. | . | TRBJ2-7 | TRBV5-1 | CASSLVGGEDYEQYF | TGCGCCAGCAGCTTGGTAGGAGGGGAGGACTACGAGCAGTACTTC
. | TRBD1 | TRBJ2-2 | TRBV4-3 | CASSQGTGQASGELFF | TGCGCCAGCAGCCAAGGCACGGGACAGGCATCCGGGGAGCTGTTTTTT
. | TRBD2 | TRBJ2-1 | TRBV9 | CASSTQQREGRNNEQFF | TGTGCCAGCAGCACCCAACAGCGGGAGGGCCGTAACAATGAGCAGTTCTTC
. | . | TRBJ2-3 | TRBV6-5 | CASSYSITREVADTQYF | TGTGCCAGCAGTTACTCGATTACCAGGGAAGTGGCGGATACGCAGTATTTT
. | TRBD2 | TRBJ2-1 | TRBV12-5 | CASGPLTGGSYNEQFF | TGTGCTAGTGGTCCGCTGACGGGAGGGTCCTACAATGAGCAGTTCTTC
. | . | TRBJ2-7 | TRBV11-1 | CASSPKQGRYEQYF | TGTGCCAGCAGCCCAAAGCAGGGCCGTTACGAGCAGTACTTC
few | . | TRBJ2-2 | TRBV20-1 | CSARDGAGPGSELFF | TGCAGTGCTAGAGATGGGGCGGGCCCCGGGAGCGAGCTGTTTTTT
few | TRBD2 | TRBJ2-7 | TRBV5-1 | CASSQLAGDSYEQYF | TGCGCCAGCAGCCAGTTAGCGGGAGATTCCTACGAGCAGTACTTC
. | . | TRBJ2-2 | TRBV7-2 | CASSPYRVGTGELFF | TGTGCCAGCAGCCCCTATAGGGTTGGCACCGGGGAGCTGTTTTTT
few | . | TRBJ2-1 | TRBV12-3/TRBV12-4 | CALGRGVNEQFF | TGTGCCCTCGGGAGAGGGGTGAATGAGCAGTTCTTC
few | . | TRBJ1-5 | TRBV18 | CASSPGRQNQPQHF | TGTGCCAGCTCACCGGGACGGCAGAATCAGCCCCAGCATTTT
many | TRBD1 | TRBJ2-1 | TRBV9 | CASSVVGQGYNEQFF | TGTGCCAGCAGCGTAGTGGGACAGGGCTACAATGAGCAGTTCTTC
. | . | TRBJ2-1 | TRBV9 | CASSSSGGTGHGNEQFF | TGTGCCAGCAGCTCCTCAGGTGGGACCGGACACGGCAATGAGCAGTTCTTC
few | TRBD2 | TRBJ2-6 | TRBV20-1 | CSARDSGGLSGANVLTF | TGCAGTGCTAGAGATTCGGGGGGGCTATCTGGGGCCAACGTCCTGACTTTC
few | TRBD2 | TRBJ2-3 | TRBV29-1 | CSGLAPDTQYF | TGCAGTGGACTAGCGCCAGATACGCAGTATTTT
few | TRBD2 | TRBJ2-7 | TRBV2 | CASNLAGPYEQYF | TGTGCCAGCAATTTAGCGGGACCCTACGAGCAGTACTTC
. | . | TRBJ1-1 | TRBV5-1 | CASRLALTNTEAFF | TGCGCCAGCAGACTCGCACTCACGAACACTGAAGCTTTCTTT
. | . | TRBJ2-1 | TRBV6-5 | CASSYTTNNEQFF | TGTGCCAGCAGTTACACCACAAACAATGAGCAGTTCTTC
. | TRBD2 | TRBJ2-1 | TRBV20-1 | CSARGGRSYNEQFF | TGCAGTGCTAGAGGCGGGAGAAGCTACAATGAGCAGTTCTTC
. | . | TRBJ2-5 | TRBV28 | CASGGASYMAQYF | TGTGCCAGTGGAGGGGCCAGCTATATGGCCCAGTACTTC